This T cell receptor beta chain was obtained from a study of T cell repertoires in MIS-A myocarditis. The CDR3 loop spans 16 amino acids. V was pared by 6 bases and J by 2 bases, with 14 bases between. CDR1 is SNHLY, CDR2 FYNNEI, per germline. TCRdb's copy holds only in-frame clones and misses some; the assay was immunoSEQ multiplex PCR. The table has 15,000 or so clones, around 69% seen once; the top ten hold around 60%. The chain recombines TRBV2 with TRBJ2-6, with D possibly matching TRBD1 (6 bases). The specimen sequenced was left ventricle heart tissue obtained at autopsy. This sequence originates from a man aged 18 to 29 with fulminant myocarditis from multisystem inflammatory syndrome in adults (MIS-A) after COVID-19. The CDR3 region is CASRLRNRAGANVLTF. For the CDR3, the DNA is TGTGCCAGCAGACTTCGTAACAGGGCTGGGGCCAACGTCCTGACTTTC.